The 3 T cell receptor beta chains below were found in one sample sequenced in a study of shared clonotypes between healthy human individuals. Profiling relied on immunoSEQ multiplex PCR, and the TCRdb table lists in-frame clones only, not all of them. The sample consists of some 1,600,000 clones, under 99% of them appearing once. Sample: naive CD4+ T cells sorted from blood. As to subset: CD45RA+ positively selected. These receptors were taken from a man aged 25-40 years in good health.

The gene calls are TRBV29-1 and TRBJ2-1; TRBD1 is a possible D gene (6 bases). Trimming left V 3 bases short and J 5 bases short, with 8 bases between. Germline CDR1 and CDR2: SQVTM and ANQGSEA. This CDR3 is built from 12 residues. This chain's CDR3 is CSVDNRDNEQFF. The CDR3 bases are TGCAGCGTTGATAACAGGGACAATGAGCAGTTCTTC.

The chain carries TRBV18 and TRBJ2-7, with 9 bases identical to TRBD1. The CDR3 runs 14 residues. Losses at the gene ends were 3 bases for V and 8 bases for J; bases not matched to a gene: 8. Looked up from germline, CDR1 is KGHSH and CDR2 is LQKENI. The CDR3 loop is CASSPLDGQGKQYF. CDR3 bases: TGTGCCAGCTCACCGCTCGATGGACAGGGGAAGCAGTACTTC.

The chain is built from TRBV28 and TRBJ1-1, with 7 bases aligning to TRBD1. The CDR3 contains 15 residues. V was clipped by 6 bases and J by 2 bases; unmatched bases: 9. CDR1 and CDR2 from the germline V gene are MDHEN and SYDVKM. CDR3 residues: CASSERGRRNTEAFF. The CDR3 coding sequence is TGTGCCAGCAGCGAAAGGGGGCGGAGAAACACTGAAGCTTTCTTT.